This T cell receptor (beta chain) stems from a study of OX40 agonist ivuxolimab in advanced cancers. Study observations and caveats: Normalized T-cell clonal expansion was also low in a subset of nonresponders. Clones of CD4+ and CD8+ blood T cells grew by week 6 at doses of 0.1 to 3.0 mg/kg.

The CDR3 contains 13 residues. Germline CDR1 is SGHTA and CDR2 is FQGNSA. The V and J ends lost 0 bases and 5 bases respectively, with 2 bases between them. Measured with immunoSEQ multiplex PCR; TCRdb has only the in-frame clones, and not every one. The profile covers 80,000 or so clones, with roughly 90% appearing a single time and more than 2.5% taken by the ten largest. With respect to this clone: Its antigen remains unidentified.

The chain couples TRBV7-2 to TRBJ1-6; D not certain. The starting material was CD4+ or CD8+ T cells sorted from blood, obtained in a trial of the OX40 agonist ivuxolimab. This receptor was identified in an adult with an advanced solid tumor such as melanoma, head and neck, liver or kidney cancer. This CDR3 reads CASSLANNSPLHF. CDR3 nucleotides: TGTGCCAGCAGCTTAGCAAATAATTCACCCCTCCACTTT.